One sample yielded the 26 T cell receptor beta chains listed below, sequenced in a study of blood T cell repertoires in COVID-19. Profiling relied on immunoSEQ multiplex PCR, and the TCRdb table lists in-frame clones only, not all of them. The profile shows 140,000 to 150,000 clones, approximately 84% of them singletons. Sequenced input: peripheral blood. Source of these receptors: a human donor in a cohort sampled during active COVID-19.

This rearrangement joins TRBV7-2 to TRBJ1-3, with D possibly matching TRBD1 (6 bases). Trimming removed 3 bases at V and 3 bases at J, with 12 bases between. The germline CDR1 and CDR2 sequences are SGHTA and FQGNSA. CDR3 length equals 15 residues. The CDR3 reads CASSFDRLGGNTIYF. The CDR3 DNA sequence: TGTGCCAGCAGCTTCGACAGGCTTGGTGGAAACACCATATATTTT.

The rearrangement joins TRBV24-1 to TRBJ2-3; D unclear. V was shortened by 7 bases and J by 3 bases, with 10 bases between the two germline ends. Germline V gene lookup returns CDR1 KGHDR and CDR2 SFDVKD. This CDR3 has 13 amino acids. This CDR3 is CATSAITTDTQYF. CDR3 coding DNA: TGTGCCACCAGCGCCATTACAACAGATACGCAGTATTTT.

CDR3 amino acids: CASSSGLVPYEQYV. In nucleotides, the CDR3 is TGTGCCAGCAGTTCGGGACTTGTCCCCTACGAGCAGTACGTC. J is TRBJ2-7 and V is TRBV6-5; D might be TRBD2 (6 bases). The CDR3 covers 14 residues. With 4 bases removed from V and 2 bases from J, the gap between germline ends came to 12 bases. Germline CDR1 is MNHEY and CDR2 is SVGAGI.

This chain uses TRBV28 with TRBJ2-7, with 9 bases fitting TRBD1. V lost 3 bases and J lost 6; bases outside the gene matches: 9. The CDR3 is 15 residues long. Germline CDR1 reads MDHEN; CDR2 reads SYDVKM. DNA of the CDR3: TGTGCCAGCAGTTTTTCCCGGACAGGGGTGAGCGAGCAGTACGTC. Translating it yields CASSFSRTGVSEQYV.

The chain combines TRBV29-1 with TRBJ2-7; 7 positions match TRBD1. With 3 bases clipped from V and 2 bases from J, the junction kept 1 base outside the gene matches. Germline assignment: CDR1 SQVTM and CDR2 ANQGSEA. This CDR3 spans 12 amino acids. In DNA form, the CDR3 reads TGCAGCGTTGAGGGGACAGCCTACGAGCAGTACGTC. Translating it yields CSVEGTAYEQYV.

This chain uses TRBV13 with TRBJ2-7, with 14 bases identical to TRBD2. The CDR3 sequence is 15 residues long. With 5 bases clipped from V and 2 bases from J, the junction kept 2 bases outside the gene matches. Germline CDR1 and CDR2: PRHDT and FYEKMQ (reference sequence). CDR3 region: CASSPGLAGAYEQYF. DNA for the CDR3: TGTGCCAGCAGCCCGGGACTAGCGGGGGCCTACGAGCAGTACTTC. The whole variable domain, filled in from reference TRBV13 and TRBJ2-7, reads AAGVIQSPRHLIKEKRETATLKCYPIPRHDTVYWYQQGPGQDPQFLISFYEKMQSDKGSIPDRFSAQQFSDYHSELNMSSLELGDSALYFCASSPGLAGAYEQYFGPGTRLTVT.

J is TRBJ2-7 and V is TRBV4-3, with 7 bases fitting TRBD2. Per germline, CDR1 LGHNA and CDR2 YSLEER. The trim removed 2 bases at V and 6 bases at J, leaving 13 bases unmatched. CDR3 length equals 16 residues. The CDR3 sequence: CASSQMSGASYREQYF. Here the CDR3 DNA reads TGCGCCAGCAGCCAAATGAGCGGGGCGTCCTACCGCGAGCAGTACTTC.

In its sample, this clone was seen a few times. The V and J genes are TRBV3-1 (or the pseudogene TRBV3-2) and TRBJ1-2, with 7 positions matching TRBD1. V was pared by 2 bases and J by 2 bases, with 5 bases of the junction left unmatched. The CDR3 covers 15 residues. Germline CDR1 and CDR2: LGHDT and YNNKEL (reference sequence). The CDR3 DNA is TGTGCCAGCAGCCAACCGGGACAGTTCAACTATGGCTACACCTTC. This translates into CASSQPGQFNYGYTF.

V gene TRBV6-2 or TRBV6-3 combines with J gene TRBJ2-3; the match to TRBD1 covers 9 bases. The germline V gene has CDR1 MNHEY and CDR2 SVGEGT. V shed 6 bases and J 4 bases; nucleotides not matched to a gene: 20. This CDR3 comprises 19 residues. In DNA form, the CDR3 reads TGTGCCAGCAGCAACAATTTTAGAACCGGGACAGGGAACGCAGATACGCAGTATTTT. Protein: CASSNNFRTGTGNADTQYF.

CDR3 sequence reads: CASSSGQVNEKLFF. The CDR3 nucleotides are TGTGCCAGCAGCTCGGGACAGGTTAATGAAAAACTGTTTTTT. The rearrangement links TRBV7-9 to TRBJ1-4, with TRBD1 matching 8 bases. The germline V gene encodes CDR1 SEHNR and CDR2 FQNEAQ (reference sequence). CDR3 length: 14 amino acids. J was trimmed by 4 bases and V by 4 bases; bases with no gene match: 2.

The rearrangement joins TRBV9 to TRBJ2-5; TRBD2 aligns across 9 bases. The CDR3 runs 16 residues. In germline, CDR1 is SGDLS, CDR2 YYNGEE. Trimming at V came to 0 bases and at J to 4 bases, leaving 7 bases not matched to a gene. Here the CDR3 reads CASSVGRGGYRETQYF. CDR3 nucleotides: TGTGCCAGCAGCGTAGGGCGGGGGGGGTATCGAGAGACCCAGTACTTC.

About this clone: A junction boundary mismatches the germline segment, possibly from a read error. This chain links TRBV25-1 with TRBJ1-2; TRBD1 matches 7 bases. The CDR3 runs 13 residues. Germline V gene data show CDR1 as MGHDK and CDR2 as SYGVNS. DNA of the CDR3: TGTGCCAGCAGGGAATCAGGGGGTCGTGGCTACACCTTC. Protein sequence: CASRESGGRGYTF.

The CDR3 sequence is CASRPGQGLTDTQYF. The CDR3 nucleotides read TGTGCCAGCAGACCGGGACAGGGATTGACAGATACGCAGTATTTT. J is TRBJ2-3 and V is TRBV13, with 9 bases aligning to TRBD1. Germline-derived CDR1 and CDR2 are PRHDT and FYEKMQ (reference sequence). J gave up 3 bases and V 6 bases, and 7 bases lay outside the gene matches. The CDR3 spans 15 residues.

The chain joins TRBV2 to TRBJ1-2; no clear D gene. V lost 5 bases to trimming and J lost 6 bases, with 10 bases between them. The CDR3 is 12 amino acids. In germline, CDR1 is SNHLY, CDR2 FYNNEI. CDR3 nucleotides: TGTGCCAGCAGTCAACAGCAAAATGGCTACACCTTC. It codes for CASSQQQNGYTF.

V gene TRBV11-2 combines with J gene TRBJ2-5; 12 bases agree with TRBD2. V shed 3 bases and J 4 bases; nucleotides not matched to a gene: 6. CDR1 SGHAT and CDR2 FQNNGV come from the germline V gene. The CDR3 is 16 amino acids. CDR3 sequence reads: CASSFLAGGVGETQYF. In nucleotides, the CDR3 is TGTGCCAGCAGCTTTCTAGCGGGAGGGGTTGGAGAGACCCAGTACTTC. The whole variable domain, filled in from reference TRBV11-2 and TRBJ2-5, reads EAGVAQSPRYKIIEKRQSVAFWCNPISGHATLYWYQQILGQGPKLLIQFQNNGVVDDSQLPKDRFSAERLKGVDSTLKIQPAKLEDSAVYLCASSFLAGGVGETQYFGPGTRLLVL.

The CDR3 is CASSPSNSPLHF. The CDR3 bases are TGTGCCAGCAGCCCGTCCAATTCACCCCTCCACTTT. The chain uses TRBV7-2 and TRBJ1-6; D is unresolved. Trimming stripped 5 bases from V and 7 bases from J, with 6 bases between. Germline values: CDR1 SGHTA, CDR2 FQGNSA. The CDR3 sequence is 12 residues long. Full variable domain (missing parts from reference TRBV7-2 and TRBJ1-6): GAGVSQSPSNKVTEKGKDVELRCDPISGHTALYWYRQSLGQGLEFLIYFQGNSAPDKSGLPSDRFSAERTGGSVSTLTIQRTQQEDSAVYLCASSPSNSPLHFGNGTRLTVT.

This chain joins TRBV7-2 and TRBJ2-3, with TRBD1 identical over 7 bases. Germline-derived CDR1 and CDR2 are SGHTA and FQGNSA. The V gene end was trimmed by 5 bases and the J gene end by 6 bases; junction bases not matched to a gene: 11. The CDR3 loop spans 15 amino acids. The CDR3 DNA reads TGTGCCAGCAGCCCAAGGACAGGTTCGAGTGATACGCAGTATTTT. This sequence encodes CASSPRTGSSDTQYF.

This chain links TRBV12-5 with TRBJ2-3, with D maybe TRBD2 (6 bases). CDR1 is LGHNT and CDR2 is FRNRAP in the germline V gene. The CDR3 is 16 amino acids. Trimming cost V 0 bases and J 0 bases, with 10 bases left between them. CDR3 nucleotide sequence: TGTGCTAGTGGTTTGGTACTAGGAGGGAGCACAGATACGCAGTATTTT. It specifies CASGLVLGGSTDTQYF.

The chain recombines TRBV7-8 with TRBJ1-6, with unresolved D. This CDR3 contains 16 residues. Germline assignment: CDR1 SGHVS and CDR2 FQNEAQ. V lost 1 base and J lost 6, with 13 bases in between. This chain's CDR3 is CASSLDTPVFNSPLHF. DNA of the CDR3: TGTGCCAGCAGCTTAGACACCCCTGTGTTTAATTCACCCCTCCACTTT.

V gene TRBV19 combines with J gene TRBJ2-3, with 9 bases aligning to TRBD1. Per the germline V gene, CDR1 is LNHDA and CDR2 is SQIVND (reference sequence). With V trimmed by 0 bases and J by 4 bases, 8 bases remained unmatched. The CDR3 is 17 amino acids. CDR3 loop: CASSIDRGQGQPDTQYF. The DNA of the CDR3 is TGTGCCAGTAGTATAGACCGGGGACAGGGTCAACCAGATACGCAGTATTTT.

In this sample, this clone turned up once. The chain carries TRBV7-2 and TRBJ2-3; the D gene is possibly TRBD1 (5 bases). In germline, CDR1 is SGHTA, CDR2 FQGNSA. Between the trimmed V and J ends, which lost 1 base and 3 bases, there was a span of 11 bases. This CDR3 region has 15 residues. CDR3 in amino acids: CASSLGIGATDTQYF. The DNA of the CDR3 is TGTGCCAGCAGCTTAGGGATAGGGGCGACAGATACGCAGTATTTT. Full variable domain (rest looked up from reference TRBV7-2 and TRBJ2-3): GAGVSQSPSNKVTEKGKDVELRCDPISGHTALYWYRQSLGQGLEFLIYFQGNSAPDKSGLPSDRFSAERTGGSVSTLTIQRTQQEDSAVYLCASSLGIGATDTQYFGPGTRLTVL.

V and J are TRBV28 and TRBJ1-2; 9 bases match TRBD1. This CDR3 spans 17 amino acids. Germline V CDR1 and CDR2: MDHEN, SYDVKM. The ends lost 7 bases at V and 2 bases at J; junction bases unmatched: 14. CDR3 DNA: TGTGCCAGCAACGATCCACCAGGGACAGGGTCCAACTATGGCTACACCTTC. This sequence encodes CASNDPPGTGSNYGYTF.

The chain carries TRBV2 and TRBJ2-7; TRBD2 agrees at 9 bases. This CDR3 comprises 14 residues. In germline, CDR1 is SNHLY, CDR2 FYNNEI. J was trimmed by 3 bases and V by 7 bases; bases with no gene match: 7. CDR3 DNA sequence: TGTGCCAGCACTCTTCTAGCGGGGCTCTACGAGCAGTACGTC. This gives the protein CASTLLAGLYEQYV.

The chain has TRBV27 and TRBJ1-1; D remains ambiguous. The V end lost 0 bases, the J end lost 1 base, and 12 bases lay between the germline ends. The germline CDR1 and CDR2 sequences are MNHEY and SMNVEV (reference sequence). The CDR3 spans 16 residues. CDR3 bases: TGTGCCAGCAGTTTATCGAAGGCGTGGGCGAACACTGAAGCTTTCTTT. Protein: CASSLSKAWANTEAFF.

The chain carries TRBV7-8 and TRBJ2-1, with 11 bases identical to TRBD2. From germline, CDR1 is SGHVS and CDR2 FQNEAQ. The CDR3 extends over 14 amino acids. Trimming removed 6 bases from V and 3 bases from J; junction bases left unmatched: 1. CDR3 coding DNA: TGTGCCAGCAGGGGGACTAGCGGCTACAATGAGCAGTTCTTC. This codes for CASRGTSGYNEQFF.

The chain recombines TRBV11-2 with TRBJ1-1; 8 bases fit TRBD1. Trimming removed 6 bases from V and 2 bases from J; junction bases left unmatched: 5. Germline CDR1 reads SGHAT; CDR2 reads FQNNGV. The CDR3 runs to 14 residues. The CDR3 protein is CASSRDRLNTEAFF. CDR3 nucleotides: TGTGCCAGCAGTCGGGACAGGTTAAACACTGAAGCTTTCTTT.